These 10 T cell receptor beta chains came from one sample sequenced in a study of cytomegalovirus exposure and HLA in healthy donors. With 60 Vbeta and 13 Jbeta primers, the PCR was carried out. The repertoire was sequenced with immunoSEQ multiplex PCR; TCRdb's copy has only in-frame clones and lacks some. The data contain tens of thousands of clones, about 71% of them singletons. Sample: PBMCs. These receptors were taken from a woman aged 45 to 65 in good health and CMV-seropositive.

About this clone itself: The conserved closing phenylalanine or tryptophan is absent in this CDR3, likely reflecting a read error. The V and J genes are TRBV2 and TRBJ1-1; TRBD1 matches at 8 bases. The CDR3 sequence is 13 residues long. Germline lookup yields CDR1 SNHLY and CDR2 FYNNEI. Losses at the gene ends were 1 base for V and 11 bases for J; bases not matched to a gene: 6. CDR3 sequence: CASSEVEQGDAFV. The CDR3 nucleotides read TGTGCCAGCAGTGAAGTTGAACAGGGGGACGCTTTCGTT.

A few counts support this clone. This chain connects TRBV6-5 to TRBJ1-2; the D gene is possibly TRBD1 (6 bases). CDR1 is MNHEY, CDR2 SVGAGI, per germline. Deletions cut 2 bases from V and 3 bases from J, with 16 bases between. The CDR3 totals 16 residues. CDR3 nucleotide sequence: TGTGCCAGCAGTTACGCGTCCAGGGGAAATCACTATGGCTACACCTTC. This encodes CASSYASRGNHYGYTF.

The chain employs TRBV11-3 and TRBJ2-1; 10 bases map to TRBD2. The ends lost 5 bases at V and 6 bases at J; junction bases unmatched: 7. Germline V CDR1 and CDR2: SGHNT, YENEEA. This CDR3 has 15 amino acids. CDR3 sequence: CASSPKREGFNEQFF. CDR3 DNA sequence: TGTGCCAGCAGCCCAAAGCGGGAGGGCTTCAATGAGCAGTTCTTC. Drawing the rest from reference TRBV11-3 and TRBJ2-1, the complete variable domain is EAGVVQSPRYKIIEKKQPVAFWCNPISGHNTLYWYLQNLGQGPELLIRYENEEAVDDSQLPKDRFSAERLKGVDSTLKIQPAELGDSAVYLCASSPKREGFNEQFFGPGTRLTVL.

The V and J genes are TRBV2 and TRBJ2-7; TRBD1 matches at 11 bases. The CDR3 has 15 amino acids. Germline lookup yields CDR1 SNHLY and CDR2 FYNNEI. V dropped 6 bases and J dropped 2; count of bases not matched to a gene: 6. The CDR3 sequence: CASRKGQGGTYEQYF. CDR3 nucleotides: TGTGCCAGCAGGAAGGGACAGGGGGGAACCTACGAGCAGTACTTC.

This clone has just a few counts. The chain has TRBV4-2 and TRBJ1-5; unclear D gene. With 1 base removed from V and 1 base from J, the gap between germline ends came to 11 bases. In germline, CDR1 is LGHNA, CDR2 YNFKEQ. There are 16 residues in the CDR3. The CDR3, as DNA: TGTGCCAGCAGCCAAGGATTACCCAGAAGCAATCAGCCCCAGCATTTT. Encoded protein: CASSQGLPRSNQPQHF.

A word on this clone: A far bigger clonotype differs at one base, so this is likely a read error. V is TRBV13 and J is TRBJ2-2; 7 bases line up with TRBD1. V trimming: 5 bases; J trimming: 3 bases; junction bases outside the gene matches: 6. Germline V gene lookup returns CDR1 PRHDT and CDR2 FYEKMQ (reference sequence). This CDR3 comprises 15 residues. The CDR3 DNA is TGTGCCAGCAGCCCCACAGGGGCCGACACCGGGGAGCTGTTTTTT. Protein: CASSPTGADTGELFF.

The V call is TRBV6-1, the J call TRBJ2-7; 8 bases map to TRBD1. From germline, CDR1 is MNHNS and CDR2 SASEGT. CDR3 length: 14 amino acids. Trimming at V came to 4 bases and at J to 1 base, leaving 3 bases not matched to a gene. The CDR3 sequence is CASSAGTGSYEQYF. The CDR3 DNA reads TGTGCCAGCAGTGCCGGGACAGGTTCCTACGAGCAGTACTTC.

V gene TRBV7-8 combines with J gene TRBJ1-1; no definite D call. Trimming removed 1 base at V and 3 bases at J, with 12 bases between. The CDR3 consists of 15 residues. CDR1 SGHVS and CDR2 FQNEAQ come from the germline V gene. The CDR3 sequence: CASSLDERWDTEAFF. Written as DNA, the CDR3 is TGTGCCAGCAGCTTAGACGAGCGCTGGGACACTGAAGCTTTCTTT.

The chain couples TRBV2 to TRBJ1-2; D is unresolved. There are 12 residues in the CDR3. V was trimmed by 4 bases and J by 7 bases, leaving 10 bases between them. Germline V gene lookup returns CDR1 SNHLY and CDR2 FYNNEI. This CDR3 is CASSGNTGGYTF. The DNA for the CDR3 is TGTGCCAGCAGTGGCAATACCGGTGGCTACACCTTC.

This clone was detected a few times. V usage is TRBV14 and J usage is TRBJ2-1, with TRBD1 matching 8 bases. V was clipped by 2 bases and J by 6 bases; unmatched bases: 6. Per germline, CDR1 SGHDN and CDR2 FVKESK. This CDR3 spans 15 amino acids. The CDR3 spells CASSQIGQGRNEQFF. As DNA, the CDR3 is TGTGCCAGCAGCCAAATTGGACAGGGTCGCAATGAGCAGTTCTTC.